This TCR beta chain was captured in a study of cytomegalovirus exposure and HLA in healthy donors. Study-wide results and limits: Reported results showed that the classifier diagnosed cytomegalovirus status with high specificity and sensitivity. The study designated roughly 160 TCR beta chains cytomegalovirus-associated. The authors later found HLA-associated TCR beta chains more clonally expanded than equally common others. It was assumed in the presence/absence analyses that sequencing depth was roughly uniform across donors.

CDR3 length: 14 residues. The V end was cut by 1 base, the J end by 5 bases, with 11 bases between. Germline V gene sequence: CDR1 SGHNT, CDR2 YYREEE (reference sequence). PCR amplification relied on 60 Vbeta primers (plus 13 Jbeta primers). TCRdb keeps only in-frame clones here, not all; method: immunoSEQ multiplex PCR. The sample holds about 100,000 clones, 65% to 85% seen once. Comment on this clone: Antigen: not known.

The chain couples TRBV5-4 to TRBJ2-3; tentative D call: TRBD1 (5 bases). The TCR comes from a woman aged 55 to 70 in good health and CMV-seropositive. Sequencing was done on a sample of PBMCs. The CDR3 nucleotides read TGTGCCAGCAGCTTGAAGGGGCAGGGAGATACGCAGTATTTT. The encoded protein is CASSLKGQGDTQYF.